The rows below give T cell receptor beta chains drawn from one sample of a study of blood T cell repertoires in COVID-19. Data came from immunoSEQ multiplex PCR; TCRdb stores just in-frame clones and leaves some out. This sample has roughly 100,000 clones, with around 86% found just once. Sequenced sample: peripheral blood. These receptor sequences come from a human donor in a cohort sampled during active COVID-19. CDR3s include the opening cysteine and the closing phenylalanine or tryptophan. Each record gives: CDR3 protein, CDR3 DNA, clone size, J gene, V gene, D gene. D genes are given only for firm matches. Rows may omit the clone size; those that give it use once, few, many or a size class.

CASSFPVDSNQPQHF | TGTGCCAGCAGCTTCCCAGTTGATAGCAATCAGCCCCAGCATTTT | . | TRBJ1-5 | TRBV11-3 | .
CASSLFGGGPIDEQYF | TGTGCCAGCAGTTTATTTGGGGGAGGGCCCATCGACGAGCAGTACTTC | . | TRBJ2-7 | TRBV28 | TRBD2
CASRKGPATRIQETQYF | TGTGCCAGCAGGAAAGGCCCCGCGACTAGGATCCAAGAGACCCAGTACTTC | . | TRBJ2-5 | TRBV2 | .
CASSSPGGGQPQHF | TGTGCCAGCAGTTCCCCAGGGGGTGGTCAGCCCCAGCATTTT | . | TRBJ1-5 | TRBV27 | TRBD1
CSASHRLNTEAFF | TGCAGTGCTAGTCACAGGCTGAACACTGAAGCTTTCTTT | . | TRBJ1-1 | TRBV20-1 | .
CASSSRTSGGAVSYNEQFF | TGTGCCAGCAGCTCACGGACTAGCGGGGGGGCTGTATCCTACAATGAGCAGTTCTTC | . | TRBJ2-1 | TRBV11-2 | TRBD2
CASSFTGGETQYF | TGTGCCAGCAGCTTTACAGGGGGTGAGACCCAGTACTTC | . | TRBJ2-5 | TRBV7-2 | TRBD1
CASSQNEMGAGQPQHF | TGCGCCAGCAGTCAGAACGAGATGGGGGCCGGTCAGCCCCAGCATTTT | . | TRBJ1-5 | TRBV23-1 | .
CASSKRAGTRGSDEQFF | TGTGCCAGCAGCAAGCGGGCCGGGACTAGGGGGTCGGATGAGCAGTTCTTC | . | TRBJ2-1 | TRBV11-3 | TRBD2
CASSLGTALGEQFF | TGTGCCAGCAGCCTCGGGACAGCCTTAGGTGAGCAGTTCTTC | . | TRBJ2-1 | TRBV7-9 | TRBD1
CASSPGAGLNTEAFF | TGTGCCAGCAGCCCGGGAGCAGGGTTGAACACTGAAGCTTTCTTT | . | TRBJ1-1 | TRBV11-3 | .
CASSPRFGDGRTQYF | TGTGCCAGCAGCCCGCGGTTCGGCGATGGGAGGACGCAGTATTTT | . | TRBJ2-3 | TRBV11-2 | .
CASSINGQFGYGYTF | TGTGCCAGTAGTATAAACGGACAGTTTGGCTATGGCTACACCTTC | . | TRBJ1-2 | TRBV19 | .
CASSEPKRADRETQYF | TGTGCCAGCAGCGAACCTAAGCGGGCAGATAGGGAGACCCAGTACTTC | . | TRBJ2-5 | TRBV7-9 | .
CASRPGTGLGEQYF | TGTGCCAGCAGACCGGGGACAGGTCTCGGCGAGCAGTACTTC | once | TRBJ2-7 | TRBV7-8 | TRBD1
CASSLDATAGPKRTQYF | TGTGCCAGCAGCTTAGATGCGACAGCGGGCCCAAAGCGGACCCAGTACTTC | . | TRBJ2-5 | TRBV7-2 | .
CASSPGTTREQYF | TGTGCCAGCAGCCCCGGGACTACTCGAGAGCAGTACTTC | . | TRBJ2-7 | TRBV9 | TRBD2
CASSLVSAGGRQTQYF | TGCGCCAGCAGCTTGGTATCCGCAGGGGGCAGACAGACCCAGTACTTC | once | TRBJ2-5 | TRBV5-1 | TRBD1
CATQGTASYGYTF | TGTGCCACCCAGGGCACGGCCTCCTATGGCTACACCTTC | . | TRBJ1-2 | TRBV11-2 | .
CASSATGAKDEKLFF | TGTGCCAGCAGCGCGACAGGGGCAAAGGATGAAAAACTGTTTTTT | . | TRBJ1-4 | TRBV7-7 | TRBD1
CASILRGATAFF | TGTGCCAGCATCCTCCGGGGGGCTACGGCTTTCTTT | many | TRBJ1-1 | TRBV28 | .
CASSPTGLAGGNEQFF | TGCGCCAGCAGCCCGACGGGACTAGCGGGAGGCAATGAGCAGTTCTTC | . | TRBJ2-1 | TRBV5-1 | TRBD2
CASTRTGWSSYNEQFF | TGTGCCAGCACCAGGACAGGCTGGAGCTCCTACAATGAGCAGTTCTTC | . | TRBJ2-1 | TRBV19 | TRBD1
CASSSWGDGSYNEQFF | TGTGCCAGCAGCTCATGGGGGGACGGCTCCTACAATGAGCAGTTCTTC | . | TRBJ2-1 | TRBV7-8 | .
CASSQQGSSYNEQFF | TGTGCCAGCTCACAACAGGGGAGCTCCTACAATGAGCAGTTCTTC | few | TRBJ2-1 | TRBV18 | TRBD1
CASRGTGENSPLHF | TGTGCCAGCAGAGGGACAGGGGAAAATTCACCCCTCCACTTT | few | TRBJ1-6 | TRBV27 | TRBD1
CASSLWGPSPTDTQYF | TGCGCCAGCAGCTTGTGGGGCCCCAGCCCCACAGATACGCAGTATTTT | . | TRBJ2-3 | TRBV5-1 | .
CSASSSGMVNTEAFF | TGCAGTGCTAGTAGTTCAGGGATGGTGAACACTGAAGCTTTCTTT | . | TRBJ1-1 | TRBV20-1 | .
CASSELVEETQYF | TGCGCCAGCAGCGAGCTAGTAGAAGAGACCCAGTACTTC | . | TRBJ2-5 | TRBV5-1 | .
CASSTSTGGRETQYF | TGTGCCAGTAGTACCTCGACAGGGGGTAGAGAGACCCAGTACTTC | . | TRBJ2-5 | TRBV19 | TRBD1
CASSPLTFSGGGNEQFF | TGTGCCAGCTCACCACTGACATTTAGCGGGGGAGGCAATGAGCAGTTCTTC | few | TRBJ2-1 | TRBV18 | TRBD2
CASSLAGDEQYF | TGTGCCAGCAGCTTAGCGGGAGACGAGCAGTACTTC | . | TRBJ2-7 | TRBV11-2 | .
CASSVRDNQPQHF | TGTGCCAGTTCAGTGAGGGACAATCAGCCCCAGCATTTT | . | TRBJ1-5 | TRBV6-6 | .
CASSFNQQEDTQYF | TGTGCCAGCAGCTTTAATCAGCAGGAAGATACGCAGTATTTT | once | TRBJ2-3 | TRBV11-3 | .
CASSIGGGGVEKLFF | TGTGCCAGTAGTATAGGAGGAGGCGGAGTTGAAAAACTGTTTTTT | . | TRBJ1-4 | TRBV19 | .
CASSPGTGRRETQYF | TGCGCCAGCAGCCCAGGGACAGGGCGGCGGGAGACCCAGTACTTC | . | TRBJ2-5 | TRBV4-3 | TRBD1
CATSRDRGRVDTEAFF | TGTGCCACCAGCAGGGACAGGGGAAGAGTCGACACTGAAGCTTTCTTT | medium-sized | TRBJ1-1 | TRBV15 | TRBD1
CASSLGGGGRDTQYF | TGTGCCAGCAGCTTAGGCGGGGGGGGCCGCGATACGCAGTATTTT | . | TRBJ2-3 | TRBV7-2 | TRBD2
CASSIDPWTGRDNEQFF | TGTGCCAGTAGTATAGATCCCTGGACAGGCCGGGACAATGAGCAGTTCTTC | . | TRBJ2-1 | TRBV19 | TRBD1
CASSLLAGARNEQFF | TGTGCCAGCAGTCTTCTAGCGGGAGCCCGGAATGAGCAGTTCTTC | . | TRBJ2-1 | TRBV9 | TRBD2
CAAEGDTYEQYF | TGTGCCGCCGAGGGGGACACCTACGAGCAGTACTTC | . | TRBJ2-7 | TRBV2 | .
CASSSGTSGSSDTQYF | TGCGCCAGCAGCTCCGGGACTAGCGGGAGTTCAGATACGCAGTATTTT | . | TRBJ2-3 | TRBV5-1 | TRBD2
CASSLETGFANEQFF | TGTGCCAGCAGCTTGGAGACAGGGTTTGCCAATGAGCAGTTCTTC | . | TRBJ2-1 | TRBV11-2 | TRBD1
CASSLGTGSTIYF | TGTGCCAGCAGTTTAGGGACAGGGAGCACCATATATTTT | . | TRBJ1-3 | TRBV12-3/TRBV12-4 | TRBD1
CASSLGLGDYTF | TGTGCCAGCAGCTTGGGTCTCGGGGACTACACCTTC | . | TRBJ1-2 | TRBV5-6 | .
CASSRDSTDTQYF | TGTGCCAGCAGCAGAGACTCCACAGATACGCAGTATTTT | . | TRBJ2-3 | TRBV7-9 | .
CASSPGTGYYHEQYF | TGCGCCAGCAGCCCGGGAACAGGGTACTACCACGAGCAGTACTTC | . | TRBJ2-7 | TRBV5-1 | .
CSVEALAGAGGTDTQYF | TGCAGCGTTGAAGCGCTAGCGGGAGCGGGGGGCACAGATACGCAGTATTTT | . | TRBJ2-3 | TRBV29-1 | TRBD2
CASMVLGSGTEAFF | TGTGCCAGCATGGTTCTCGGCAGCGGAACTGAAGCTTTCTTT | . | TRBJ1-1 | TRBV28 | .
CASSYTNTGELFF | TGTGCCAGCAGCTATACGAACACCGGGGAGCTGTTTTTT | . | TRBJ2-2 | TRBV11-3 | .
CASSLLTSGASEQFF | TGTGCCAGCAGCTTGCTGACTAGCGGGGCAAGTGAGCAGTTCTTC | . | TRBJ2-1 | TRBV11-3 | TRBD2
CASSLEPGPPFF | TGCGCCAGCAGCTTGGAGCCAGGGCCTCCGTTCTTC | . | TRBJ2-1 | TRBV5-1 | .
CASLLGGTNYGYTF | TGTGCCAGCTTACTGGGGGGAACTAACTATGGCTACACCTTC | . | TRBJ1-2 | TRBV5-6 | .
CASSLSGQDATNEKLFF | TGCGCCAGCAGCCTTTCGGGACAGGATGCAACTAATGAAAAACTGTTTTTT | . | TRBJ1-4 | TRBV4-3 | TRBD1
CASSNPNRAPLTGELFF | TGTGCCAGCAGCAACCCCAACAGGGCCCCCCTCACCGGGGAGCTGTTTTTT | . | TRBJ2-2 | TRBV7-9 | .